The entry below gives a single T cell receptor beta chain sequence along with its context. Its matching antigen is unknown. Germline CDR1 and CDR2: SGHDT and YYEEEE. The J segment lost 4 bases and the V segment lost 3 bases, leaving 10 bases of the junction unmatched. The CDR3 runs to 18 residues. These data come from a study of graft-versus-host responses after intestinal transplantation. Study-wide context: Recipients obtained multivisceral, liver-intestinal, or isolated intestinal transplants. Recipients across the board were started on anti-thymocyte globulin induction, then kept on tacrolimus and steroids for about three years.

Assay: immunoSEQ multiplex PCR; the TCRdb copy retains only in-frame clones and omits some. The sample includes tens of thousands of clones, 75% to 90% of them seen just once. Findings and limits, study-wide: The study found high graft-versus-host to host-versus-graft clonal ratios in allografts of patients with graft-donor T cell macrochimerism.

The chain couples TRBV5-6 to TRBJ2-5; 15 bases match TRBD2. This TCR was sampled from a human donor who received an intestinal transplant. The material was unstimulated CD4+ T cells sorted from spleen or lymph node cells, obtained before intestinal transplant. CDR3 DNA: TGTGCCAGCAGCTGGGGAACGAGGACTAGCGGGGGGGCAGAGACCCAGTACTTC. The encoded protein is CASSWGTRTSGGAETQYF.